This T cell receptor (beta chain) stems from a study of T cell clonotyping in hematopoietic cell transplantation. General study points: Higher Inverse Simpson Index values in graft donor and pretransplant recipient predicted broader posttransplant TCR diversity. Recipient TCR diversity dropped after transplant; expanded clonotypes rose from day 30 to 180.

This clone was seen once. Its antigen remains unidentified. Sequencing was performed with immunoSEQ multiplex PCR; in TCRdb, only in-frame clones are kept and a portion is missing. This table has 35,000 to 45,000 clones, approximately 89% appearing once. This CDR3 contains 16 residues. Germline V gives CDR1 SEHNR, CDR2 FQNEAQ (reference sequence). J lost 4 bases, V lost 3 bases, and 4 bases had no gene match. This receptor was identified in a woman aged 40 to 55 in good health. Some clones in this sample may be carry-over from other donors' samples. Sequencing was carried out using peripheral blood mononuclear cells. The rearrangement links TRBV7-9 to TRBJ2-3; 13 nucleotides line up with TRBD2. The CDR3, as DNA: TGTGCCAGCAGCTTGCTACTAGCGGGAGGGTCAGATACGCAGTATTTT. Protein sequence: CASSLLLAGGSDTQYF.